Listed below are T cell receptor beta chains from one sample, sequenced in a study of graft-versus-host responses after intestinal transplantation. The antigens of these receptors remain unknown. Profiled with immunoSEQ multiplex PCR; TCRdb holds only in-frame clones, not every one. The sample carries about 86,000 clones, 88% recorded once. The sequences come from unstimulated CD4+ T cells sorted from spleen or lymph node cells, collected before transplant. The receptors shown here come from a human donor who was the organ donor for an intestinal transplant. Both conserved end residues are part of each CDR3. The D gene is left open where the match is weak. Rows give clone size only sometimes, using once, few, many, or a class for an expanded clone.

J gene: TRBJ2-7; D gene: .; V gene: TRBV25-1; CDR3 length: 13; clone size: .; CDR3 DNA: TGTGCCAGCAGTGAAGGGGGACTGAGCTATCAGTACTTC; CDR3 protein: CASSEGGLSYQYF
J gene: TRBJ2-7; D gene: TRBD2; V gene: TRBV28; CDR3 length: 19; clone size: .; CDR3 DNA: TGTGCCAGCACAAGCCCGGGCGGCGTACCGAGCGGGGGATTGGGCGAGCAGTACTTC; CDR3 protein: CASTSPGGVPSGGLGEQYF
J gene: TRBJ2-1; D gene: .; V gene: TRBV18; CDR3 length: 14; clone size: .; CDR3 DNA: TGTGCCAGCTCACCTAGTTCAGGGTCGAATGAGCAGTTCTTC; CDR3 protein: CASSPSSGSNEQFF
J gene: TRBJ1-2; D gene: .; V gene: TRBV28; CDR3 length: 18; clone size: .; CDR3 DNA: TGTGCCAGCAGAAAATCCCCGTTGAAAGACTTGAAGACTTATGGCTACACCTTC; CDR3 protein: CASRKSPLKDLKTYGYTF
J gene: TRBJ2-1; D gene: TRBD2; V gene: TRBV5-6; CDR3 length: 11; clone size: .; CDR3 DNA: TGTGCCAGCAGCCAAGCGGGGGTGCAGTTCTTC; CDR3 protein: CASSQAGVQFF
J gene: TRBJ2-1; D gene: TRBD2; V gene: TRBV7-3; CDR3 length: 14; clone size: few; CDR3 DNA: TGTGCCAGCAGCCTAGCGGGAATAGTAAGTGAGCAGTTCTTC; CDR3 protein: CASSLAGIVSEQFF
J gene: TRBJ2-7; D gene: .; V gene: TRBV21-1; CDR3 length: 17; clone size: .; CDR3 DNA: TGTGCCAGCAGCACGTTAATTACCGGGACTAGTCGTTACGAGCAGTACTTC; CDR3 protein: CASSTLITGTSRYEQYF
J gene: TRBJ1-2; D gene: TRBD1; V gene: TRBV6-5; CDR3 length: 15; clone size: once; CDR3 DNA: TGTGCCAGCAGCCCCGACAGGGGTGGGGTCTATGGCTACACCTTC; CDR3 protein: CASSPDRGGVYGYTF
J gene: TRBJ2-3; D gene: .; V gene: TRBV6-5; CDR3 length: 14; clone size: .; CDR3 DNA: TGTGCCAGTGCTGGGGCAGCTAGCACAGATACGCAGTATTTT; CDR3 protein: CASAGAASTDTQYF
J gene: TRBJ1-5; D gene: .; V gene: TRBV27; CDR3 length: 15; clone size: .; CDR3 DNA: TGTGCCAGCAGTTTGCGACAGAATCCCAATCAGCCCCAGCATTTT; CDR3 protein: CASSLRQNPNQPQHF
J gene: TRBJ2-7; D gene: TRBD1; V gene: TRBV28; CDR3 length: 14; clone size: .; CDR3 DNA: TGTGCCAGCAGTTTCGGGGACAGGGGGTCACGCGAGTACTTC; CDR3 protein: CASSFGDRGSREYF
J gene: TRBJ1-1; D gene: .; V gene: TRBV19; CDR3 length: 13; clone size: once; CDR3 DNA: TGTGCCAGTATACAGGTATCGAACACTGAAGCTTTCTTT; CDR3 protein: CASIQVSNTEAFF
J gene: TRBJ1-2; D gene: TRBD1; V gene: TRBV13; CDR3 length: 16; clone size: .; CDR3 DNA: TGTGCCAGCAGCTCTCGCCGGACAGGGGGGTACTATGGCTACACCTTC; CDR3 protein: CASSSRRTGGYYGYTF
J gene: TRBJ2-3; D gene: .; V gene: TRBV7-3; CDR3 length: 13; clone size: .; CDR3 DNA: TGTGCCAGCGGTGGGGCTTGGGGAGATACGCAGTATTTT; CDR3 protein: CASGGAWGDTQYF
J gene: TRBJ1-3; D gene: .; V gene: TRBV7-6; CDR3 length: 17; clone size: .; CDR3 DNA: TGTGCCAGCAGCCCGAGCAAACAGGTCATCTCTGGAAACACCATATATTTT; CDR3 protein: CASSPSKQVISGNTIYF
J gene: TRBJ2-1; D gene: .; V gene: TRBV5-1; CDR3 length: 17; clone size: .; CDR3 DNA: TGCGCCAGCAGCTCCCTACCGATTAGCGTGTACGTCGGTGAGCAGTTCTTC; CDR3 protein: CASSSLPISVYVGEQFF
J gene: TRBJ1-2; D gene: TRBD1; V gene: TRBV4-1; CDR3 length: 14; clone size: .; CDR3 DNA: TGCGCCAGCAGCCTCCGGGACAGGGACTATGGCTACACCTTC; CDR3 protein: CASSLRDRDYGYTF
J gene: TRBJ1-4; D gene: .; V gene: TRBV27; CDR3 length: 15; clone size: .; CDR3 DNA: TGTGCCAGCAGTTTATCGAGTAGGCCGGGAGGGGGACTGTTTTTT; CDR3 protein: CASSLSSRPGGGLFF
J gene: TRBJ2-7; D gene: .; V gene: TRBV4-1; CDR3 length: 13; clone size: once; CDR3 DNA: TGCGCCAGCAGCCAAGCCCTCCGGTACGAGCAGTACTTC; CDR3 protein: CASSQALRYEQYF
J gene: TRBJ1-5; D gene: .; V gene: TRBV6-1; CDR3 length: 13; clone size: .; CDR3 DNA: TGTGCCTCTAAAGGGGTAAGCAATCAGCCCCAGCATTTT; CDR3 protein: CASKGVSNQPQHF
J gene: TRBJ1-2; D gene: .; V gene: TRBV12-2; CDR3 length: 17; clone size: once; CDR3 DNA: TGTGCAAGTCGCTTAGAGGAGGGAGAGGGCAGGACGTATGGCTACACCTTC; CDR3 protein: CASRLEEGEGRTYGYTF
J gene: TRBJ1-1; D gene: .; V gene: TRBV7-9; CDR3 length: 13; clone size: .; CDR3 DNA: TGTGCCTCGATTCGGGCCGGGAGGTATGAAGCTTTCTTT; CDR3 protein: CASIRAGRYEAFF
J gene: TRBJ2-3; D gene: .; V gene: TRBV4-1; CDR3 length: 17; clone size: .; CDR3 DNA: TGCGCCAGCAGCCAAGACGGCGGGCGGGCCGATGCAGATACGCAGTATTTT; CDR3 protein: CASSQDGGRADADTQYF
J gene: TRBJ2-2; D gene: TRBD2; V gene: TRBV9; CDR3 length: 16; clone size: .; CDR3 DNA: TGTGCCAGCAGCACTACTAGCGGGAGTATCCCCGGGGAGCTGTTTTTT; CDR3 protein: CASSTTSGSIPGELFF
J gene: TRBJ2-7; D gene: TRBD2; V gene: TRBV28; CDR3 length: 15; clone size: .; CDR3 DNA: TGTGCCAGCAGGCCCGGACTAGCGGGGACCTACGAGCAGTACTTC; CDR3 protein: CASRPGLAGTYEQYF
J gene: TRBJ1-5; D gene: TRBD1; V gene: TRBV5-1; CDR3 length: 13; clone size: .; CDR3 DNA: TGCGCCAGCAGCCTAAGACAGGGGGAGCCCCAGCATTTT; CDR3 protein: CASSLRQGEPQHF
J gene: TRBJ1-1; D gene: .; V gene: TRBV6-5; CDR3 length: 13; clone size: .; CDR3 DNA: TGTGCCAGCAGTTACGACGGGGTGGCTGAAGCTTTCTTT; CDR3 protein: CASSYDGVAEAFF
J gene: TRBJ2-3; D gene: TRBD2; V gene: TRBV7-6; CDR3 length: 18; clone size: .; CDR3 DNA: TGTGCCAGCAGCTTAGGGAGTACTGCGCTAGCGGGGGGGGATACGCAGTATTTT; CDR3 protein: CASSLGSTALAGGDTQYF
J gene: TRBJ1-2; D gene: .; V gene: TRBV11-1; CDR3 length: 13; clone size: few; CDR3 DNA: TGTGCCAGCAACTCCTTCGGGGGAGTGGGCTACACCTTC; CDR3 protein: CASNSFGGVGYTF
J gene: TRBJ2-7; D gene: .; V gene: TRBV27; CDR3 length: 14; clone size: few; CDR3 DNA: TGTGCCAGCAGTTTACAGGGTGTTGCCTACGAGCAGTACTTC; CDR3 protein: CASSLQGVAYEQYF
J gene: TRBJ1-2; D gene: TRBD1; V gene: TRBV7-9; CDR3 length: 14; clone size: .; CDR3 DNA: TGTGCCAGCAGCTATAAAACAGGGGATAACAGCTACACCTTC; CDR3 protein: CASSYKTGDNSYTF
J gene: TRBJ1-2; D gene: TRBD1; V gene: TRBV27; CDR3 length: 15; clone size: .; CDR3 DNA: TGTGCCAGCAGCCAACCAGGGGGCGGGAACTATGGCTACACCTTC; CDR3 protein: CASSQPGGGNYGYTF
J gene: TRBJ2-3; D gene: TRBD1; V gene: TRBV2; CDR3 length: 15; clone size: .; CDR3 DNA: TGTGCCAGCAACACCCAGGGGGCGCGGTCAGATACGCAGTATTTT; CDR3 protein: CASNTQGARSDTQYF
J gene: TRBJ2-2; D gene: TRBD2; V gene: TRBV5-8; CDR3 length: 15; clone size: .; CDR3 DNA: TGTGCCAGCAGCCGGCGGGGGTTCCTCACCGGGGAGCTGTTTTTT; CDR3 protein: CASSRRGFLTGELFF
J gene: TRBJ2-1; D gene: TRBD2; V gene: TRBV27; CDR3 length: 13; clone size: .; CDR3 DNA: TGTGCCACTAGCGGGGGGCCCGGGAATGAGCAGTTCTTC; CDR3 protein: CATSGGPGNEQFF
J gene: TRBJ1-4; D gene: .; V gene: TRBV20-1; CDR3 length: 11; clone size: .; CDR3 DNA: TGCAGTGCTAGTTCGTTTGAAAAACTGTTTTTT; CDR3 protein: CSASSFEKLFF
J gene: TRBJ2-7; D gene: TRBD1; V gene: TRBV28; CDR3 length: 14; clone size: .; CDR3 DNA: TGTGCCAGCAGATCGCCGGGACAGGGTTACGAGCAGTACTTC; CDR3 protein: CASRSPGQGYEQYF